This T cell receptor beta chain was sequenced during a study of T cell responses to AZD1222 COVID-19 vaccine. Some clones are missing from TCRdb's copy, which holds only in-frame ones; the method was immunoSEQ multiplex PCR. This table has under 150,000 clones, 80% to 90% appearing once. The germline gives CDR1 MNHEY, CDR2 SMNVEV (reference sequence). CDR3 size: 15 residues. Deletions cut 2 bases from V and 3 bases from J, with 14 bases between. The receptor was isolated from an adult in good health. The chain employs TRBV27 and TRBJ2-7, with D perhaps assigned TRBD1 or TRBD2 (6 bases each). Sequenced material: peripheral blood, taken on day 0 of AZD1222 vaccination. CDR3 sequence: CASSLRLGGHYEQYF. The CDR3 DNA reads TGTGCCAGCAGTTTAAGGCTCGGGGGACACTACGAGCAGTACTTC.